The T cell receptor (beta chain) described here comes from a study of OX40 agonist ivuxolimab in advanced cancers. Regarding the research as a whole: Ivuxolimab, which targeted the costimulatory receptor OX40 (CD134), was an agonistic, fully human IgG2 monoclonal antibody. Intravenous ivuxolimab was administered to patients every 2 weeks at six dose levels: 0.01, 0.1, 0.3, 1.5, 3 and 10 mg/kg. Among the roughly 52 dose-escalation patients, some 20 had hepatocellular carcinoma, roughly 15 melanoma, 9 renal cell carcinoma and 9 head and neck cancer. The dose-escalation cohort was around 84% male with a mean age of about 60 years, ranging from about 23 to 85. Patients were allowed to have had prior anti-PD-1, anti-PD-L1 or anti-CTLA-4 therapy, and roughly two fifths of the dose-escalation patients had been treated with checkpoint inhibitors. Three dose-escalation patients achieved partial responses, one with hepatocellular carcinoma and two with cutaneous melanoma. Peripheral TCRbeta sequencing was intended to test whether TCR sequence diversity was altered and clonal T-cell expansion was caused by ivuxolimab. The paper describes the monotherapy dose-escalation part (N of about 50 patients) of the phase I trial of ivuxolimab. Overall study results and their limits: Low levels of normalized T-cell clonal expansion were also seen in some patients who did not respond. At doses of 0.1 to 3.0 mg/kg, clonal expansion of both CD4+ and CD8+ blood T cells was observed from baseline to week 6. On average, CD8+ T cells showed more expanded clones than CD4+ T cells after ivuxolimab. Antigen specificity was not determined for the clonally expanded peripheral T cells. In partial responders in the 0.1-3.0 mg/kg groups, normalized peripheral clonal expansion was found to be among the lowest, especially among CD8+ T cells.

Genomic DNA was isolated from the sorted cells so that the TCRbeta CDR3 region could be sequenced. The immunoSEQ Assay was used to sequence the TCRbeta CDR3 regions. The immuneACCESS repertoire file appears here via TCRdb, limited to in-frame rearrangements. These files lack a portion of the clones; in checked studies, under half of the deficit traces to unresolved V genes, and the cause of the others is not known. The sample contains about 52,000 clones, roughly 93% of them found a single time. Jointly, the top ten make up approximately 25% of the sample. Concerning this clone itself: Its antigen target is currently unknown. Base qualities were left out, and no much larger clone turns up one base away.

The trial excluded patients who had a history of autoimmune disease or were on systemic immunosuppression. Peripheral blood for TCR sequencing was collected from all dose cohorts at baseline, on cycle 4 day 1, and on cycle 7 day 1. Samples were obtained from an open-label, multicenter, first-in-human phase I dose-escalation trial of ivuxolimab. Adults with locally advanced or metastatic head and neck squamous cell, hepatocellular, melanoma or renal cell carcinoma were enrolled in the trial. Before TCR sequencing, CD4+ and CD8+ T cells were separately sorted from peripheral blood. The CDR3 has 12 amino acids, counting the end cysteine and phenylalanine. The retained sequence is limited to the CDR3, 36 bases, with the frame set at the first base. CDR1 is given as SGHVS and CDR2 as FNYEAQ, both from the germline V gene. The V end loses 3 bases and the J end loses 4 bases, and a stretch of 7 bases separates them.

The clonotype was recovered from an adult with an advanced solid tumor such as melanoma, head and neck, liver or kidney cancer. Sequencing was performed on CD4+ or CD8+ T cells sorted from blood, taken in a trial of the OX40 agonist ivuxolimab. The V and J segments used are TRBV7-6 and TRBJ2-7, with the D gene too uncertain to name. The CDR3 amino acid sequence is: CASSLDPYEQYF. At the DNA level, the sequence is TGTGCCAGCAGCTTGGACCCTTACGAGCAGTACTTC.